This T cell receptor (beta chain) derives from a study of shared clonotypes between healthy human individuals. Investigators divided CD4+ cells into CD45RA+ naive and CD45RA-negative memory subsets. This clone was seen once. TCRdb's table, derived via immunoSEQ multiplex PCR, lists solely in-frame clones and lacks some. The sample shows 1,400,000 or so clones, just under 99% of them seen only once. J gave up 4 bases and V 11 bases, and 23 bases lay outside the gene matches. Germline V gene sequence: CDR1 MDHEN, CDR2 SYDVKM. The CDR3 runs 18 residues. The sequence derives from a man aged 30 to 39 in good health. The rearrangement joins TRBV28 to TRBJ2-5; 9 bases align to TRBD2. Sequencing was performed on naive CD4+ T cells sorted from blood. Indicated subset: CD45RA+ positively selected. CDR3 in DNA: TGTGCCGCCGCCCGAGGACAGGCCCTGGCGGGAGGGGGAGAGACCCAGTACTTC. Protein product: CAAARGQALAGGGETQYF.